This T cell receptor (beta chain) came from a study of cytomegalovirus exposure and HLA in healthy donors. Study conclusions and caveats: Reported performance of the classifier showed diagnosis of cytomegalovirus status with high specificity and sensitivity.

Comments on this clone: Its specificity is not known.

The PCR made use of 60 Vbeta and 13 Jbeta primers. Some clones are missing from TCRdb's copy, which holds only in-frame ones; the method was immunoSEQ multiplex PCR. The data show fewer than 200,000 clones, roughly 75% seen once. The clonotype was recovered from a man between 18 and 35 years old in good health and CMV-seronegative. The sample was PBMCs.

The CDR3 nucleotides read TGTGCCAGCCAAGCGACTAGTTCCTACAATGAGCAGTTCTTC. Its translation is CASQATSSYNEQFF. This chain joins TRBV28 and TRBJ2-1; D possibly corresponds to TRBD2 (6 bases). The CDR3 covers 14 residues. CDR1 and CDR2 from the germline V gene are MDHEN and SYDVKM. V gave up 8 bases and J gave up 1 base, with 12 bases separating them.